This T cell receptor beta chain was captured by sequencing in a study of blood T cells in healthy people across ages (dated by TCRdb to between 2014 and 2016). For the wider study: In model experiments, template switching captured about one uniquely barcoded TCR beta cDNA molecule for every two T cells. The study measured age-related changes in TCR beta repertoire diversity using deep sequencing normalized with unique cDNA molecular identifiers. For two donors (one aged 18 to 30 and one aged 80 or older), the study analyzed two additional independent replicas of 1 million unique cDNA reads from the same blood draw. To avoid experimental bias, donors of different ages were spread randomly across the sequencing lanes. The donors were divided into four age groups: young (average about 15 years), middle-aged (about 39), aged (about 62) and long-lived (roughly 88).

Library generation was performed with 5' RACE. These reads were obtained on an Illumina HiSeq 2500. A second PCR of roughly 6 to 12 cycles was run with a J-beta primer mix and a sample-barcoded 5' primer. Each TCR beta cDNA molecule received a unique molecular identifier from a template-switch 5' adaptor carrying 12 random nucleotides. At least 2.5 million CDR3-containing paired-end reads were obtained from each sample. The Mint cDNA synthesis kit, primed by a TRBC-specific oligonucleotide, was used to synthesize first-strand cDNA from all RNA. Following uracil-DNA glycosylase treatment, a first 18-cycle PCR with universal primers M1SS and BC2_uni_R was performed on all cDNA. Under the source paper's analysis protocol: Each sample was normalized by randomly selecting 1 million high-quality reads, each carrying a distinct molecular identifier. Reads sharing molecular identifiers were discarded rather than binned into consensus sequences. MiTCR, run with a Q25 quality threshold and the strictest error-elimination algorithm, handled CDR3 identification, clonotype clustering and error correction. A nonparametric unseen species model using Euler transformation provided a lower-bound estimate of total TCR beta diversity. TCRdb ran its own pipeline on the public reads, namely fastp trimming at Q25 and MiXCR clone calling, and kept in-frame beta chains. Rows matching on CDR3 protein sequence are summarized as one entry with the most common DNA and genes. The V and J calls come from TCRdb's annotation, not from the publication. This sample lists around 1,100,000 distinct CDR3 sequences; 35% to 45% were detected once. Jointly, the top ten make up roughly 13% of the sample.

The donors were roughly 38 Caucasian individuals from Russia, aged 6 to 90 years, who were systemically healthy. Each donor gave ten milliliters of peripheral blood, collected into EDTA-treated Vacutainer tubes. Ficoll-Paque density-gradient centrifugation was used to isolate PBMCs, with at least 6 million per sample. Total RNA was extracted from PBMCs with Trizol reagent, with at least 5.5 micrograms obtained per sample. For every donor, an aliquot of PBMCs went through flow cytometry to measure the percentages of naive CD45RAhigh/CD27high T cells. To note about this clonotype: Its antigen target is currently unknown. No much larger clone is present one base from it, and per-base qualities are unavailable.

Overall study results and their limits: Observed TCR beta diversity per million T cells fell roughly linearly with age, and a significant reduction was already apparent by age approximately 41. Bulk unsorted PBMC profiling prevented conclusive comparison of naive and antigen-experienced compartments. Estimates of total diversity based on one million sequenced T cells were regarded as lower bounds and as underestimates. There was a strong correlation between observed TCR beta diversity and the percentage of naive T cells measured by flow cytometry. Donor CMV infection status was unknown, potentially confounding age-related changes in expanded clonotypes. The long-lived group showed more naive CD4+ T cells, fewer expanded clones and increased TCR diversity than the aged group, suggesting age selection.

The sample consisted of blood. This TCR was recovered from a man aged 18 to 29 in good health.

The CDR3 protein: CASRVSGASGPSYNEQYF. The DNA sequence is TGTGCCAGCAGGGTATCAGGGGCTAGCGGGCCTAGCTACAATGAGCAGTACTTC. The sequence joins TRBV6-2 or TRBV6-3 to TRBJ2-1; 8 bases in between match TRBD2. The last part of the DNA fits TRBJ2-7 better; the J call may be wrong. The germline V gene gives CDR1 as MNHEY and CDR2 as SVGEGT. The CDR3 holds 18 amino acids from the cysteine to the phenylalanine. Only CDR3 DNA remains: 54 bases, in frame from the first base.